This T cell receptor (beta chain) was profiled in a study of shared clonotypes between healthy human individuals. J gave up 6 bases and V 5 bases, and 12 bases lay outside the gene matches. The CDR3 loop spans 15 amino acids. Germline V gives CDR1 SGHTA, CDR2 FQGTGA. Using immunoSEQ multiplex PCR, the repertoire was profiled, and TCRdb retains in-frame clones only, with some absent. The top ten clones hold 15% to 20% of a sample with a few hundred thousand clones, 80% to 90% of them seen once. This receptor was obtained from a young man in good health. The chain couples TRBV7-3 to TRBJ2-7; TRBD2 matches 8 bases. The sequencing input was memory CD8+ T cells sorted from blood. Indicated subset: CD45RO+ cells pooled with CCR7-negative TemRA cells. As DNA, the CDR3 is TGTGCCAGCAGCAACAATAGGCGCGGGAGGCGCGAGCAGTACTTC. Amino acids: CASSNNRRGRREQYF.